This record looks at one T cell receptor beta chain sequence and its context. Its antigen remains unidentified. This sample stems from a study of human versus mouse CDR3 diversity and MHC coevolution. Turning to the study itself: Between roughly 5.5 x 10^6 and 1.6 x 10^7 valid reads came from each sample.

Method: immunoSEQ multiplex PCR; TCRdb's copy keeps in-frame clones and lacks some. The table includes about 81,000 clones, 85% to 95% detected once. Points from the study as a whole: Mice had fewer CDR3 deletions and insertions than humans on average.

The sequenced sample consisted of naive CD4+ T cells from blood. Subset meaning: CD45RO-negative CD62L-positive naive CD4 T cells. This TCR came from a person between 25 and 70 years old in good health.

The chain's CDR3 is CASSYSLTGRNEKLFF. DNA of the CDR3: TGTGCCAGCAGTTACTCCCTGACAGGGCGGAATGAAAAACTGTTTTTT. The V and J genes are TRBV6-5 and TRBJ1-4, with 7 bases fitting TRBD1. V shed 0 bases, J shed 5 bases, and the junction held 6 bases outside the gene matches. Per the germline V gene, CDR1 is MNHEY and CDR2 is SVGAGI. The CDR3 has 16 amino acids.